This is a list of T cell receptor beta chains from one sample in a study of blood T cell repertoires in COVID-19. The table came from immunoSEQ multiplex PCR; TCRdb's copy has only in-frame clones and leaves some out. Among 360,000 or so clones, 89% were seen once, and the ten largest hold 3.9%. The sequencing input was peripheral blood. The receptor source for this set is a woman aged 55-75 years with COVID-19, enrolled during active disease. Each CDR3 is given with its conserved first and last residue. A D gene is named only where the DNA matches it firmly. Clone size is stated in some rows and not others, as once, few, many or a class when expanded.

TGTGCCAGCAGCGTAGACGAGCGGGGGGAGGGTGAGCAGTTCTTC,CASSVDERGEGEQFF,NA,TRBJ2-1,TRBV9,TRBD2
TGCGCCAGCAGCCAAAAAGGGACTAACTCCTACAATGAGCAGTTCTTC,CASSQKGTNSYNEQFF,NA,TRBJ2-1,TRBV4-1,TRBD2
TGTGCCAGCAGCGTAGGCAACAGGGCTGTTGGGGAGCAGTACTTC,CASSVGNRAVGEQYF,NA,TRBJ2-7,TRBV9,NA
TGTGCCAGCAGTTTAGTGGGGCCGCAGTATTTT,CASSLVGPQYF,NA,TRBJ2-3,TRBV28,NA
TGTGCCAGTAGTATGACAGTGGTCTATGGCTACACCTTC,CASSMTVVYGYTF,NA,TRBJ1-2,TRBV19,NA
TGTGCTAGTGGTTTGGTAGTAGGGGGAGACTTCACTGGAAACACCATATATTTT,CASGLVVGGDFTGNTIYF,NA,TRBJ1-3,TRBV12-5,NA
TGCGCCAGCAGCTTGTGGGCAGGGGCGATGAACACTGAAGCTTTCTTT,CASSLWAGAMNTEAFF,NA,TRBJ1-1,TRBV5-1,NA
TGCAGCGTTAACAGGGGCCCCAGAGAAGCTTTCTTT,CSVNRGPREAFF,NA,TRBJ1-1,TRBV29-1,TRBD1
TGTGCCAGCAGTTTAGGACAGGGGGCTCCAATGGACTACGAGCAGTACTTC,CASSLGQGAPMDYEQYF,NA,TRBJ2-7,TRBV27,TRBD1
TGTGCCAGCACCCGACAGGGGGGACATACTGAAGCTTTCTTT,CASTRQGGHTEAFF,once,TRBJ1-1,TRBV2,TRBD1
TGTGCCAGCACCGGGACTGTGAACACTGAAGCTTTCTTT,CASTGTVNTEAFF,NA,TRBJ1-1,TRBV12-3/TRBV12-4,NA
TGTGCCAGCTCACCGGGGACAGGGAATGGCTACACCTTC,CASSPGTGNGYTF,NA,TRBJ1-2,TRBV18,TRBD1
TGTGCCATCAGAGGAACAGGTCCCAAAGGGGATACGCAGTATTTT,CAIRGTGPKGDTQYF,NA,TRBJ2-3,TRBV10-3,NA
TGTGCCAGCGGCAATATCGGGGGGACTGGCTACACCTTC,CASGNIGGTGYTF,NA,TRBJ1-2,TRBV12-3/TRBV12-4,NA
TGTGCCAGTAGATCTCTGGAGACCCAGTACTTC,CASRSLETQYF,NA,TRBJ2-5,TRBV19,NA
TGTGCCAGCCGGGACAGGGGAGGTCAGCCCCAGCATTTT,CASRDRGGQPQHF,few,TRBJ1-5,TRBV19,TRBD1
TGTGCCAGCAGTTTGGATCTCAGGGGGGTTACTGAAGCTTTCTTT,CASSLDLRGVTEAFF,few,TRBJ1-1,TRBV28,TRBD1
TGTGCCAGTAGAACTGGGAAGACAGGGAACCAAGAGACCCAGTACTTC,CASRTGKTGNQETQYF,NA,TRBJ2-5,TRBV19,TRBD1
TGTGCCAGCAGCTTACATAGCAATCAGCCCCAGCATTTT,CASSLHSNQPQHF,NA,TRBJ1-5,TRBV3-1/TRBV3-2,NA
TGTGCCAGCTCAGTCCAGGGTGACTCTGGGGCCAACGTCCTGACTTTC,CASSVQGDSGANVLTF,NA,TRBJ2-6,TRBV18,NA
TGCGCCAGCAGCTTGGGCCAAAGGGGCACTGAAGCTTTCTTT,CASSLGQRGTEAFF,NA,TRBJ1-1,TRBV5-1,NA
TGTGCCAGTAGTATAGTAGCAGGGAAGGATGGCTACACCTTC,CASSIVAGKDGYTF,NA,TRBJ1-2,TRBV19,NA
TGCAGTGCTAGAGATCGGAGGCAGCAGTACTTC,CSARDRRQQYF,NA,TRBJ2-5,TRBV20-1,NA
TGTGCCAGCAGTTCGGGGACAGGTCCAAATGAGCAGTTCTTC,CASSSGTGPNEQFF,NA,TRBJ2-1,TRBV25-1,TRBD1
TGTGCCAGCACCGAGGGAGGGACAGGGGTTTATGGCTACACCTTC,CASTEGGTGVYGYTF,NA,TRBJ1-2,TRBV7-9,TRBD1
TGCAGCGTTGAAACAGAGCCCAATGGCTACACCTTC,CSVETEPNGYTF,NA,TRBJ1-2,TRBV29-1,NA
TGTGCCAGCAGCCTCGACAGATACCTTGAGACCCAGTACTTC,CASSLDRYLETQYF,NA,TRBJ2-5,TRBV14,NA
TGCAGCGGTGGACTAGCGCAAGATACGCAGTATTTT,CSGGLAQDTQYF,NA,TRBJ2-3,TRBV29-1,TRBD2
TGCAGCGTTGGGGACACACCAAACAATCAGCCCCAGCATTTT,CSVGDTPNNQPQHF,many,TRBJ1-5,TRBV29-1,NA
TGTGCCATCAGTGACGTCGGAGAGACGAGCACAGATACGCAGTATTTT,CAISDVGETSTDTQYF,NA,TRBJ2-3,TRBV10-3,NA
TGTGCCAGCAGTGTCCCCGGGGGTTGGGAGAAACTGTTTTTT,CASSVPGGWEKLFF,once,TRBJ1-4,TRBV2,NA
TGTGCCAGCAGTGCACAGGGAGACTATGGCTACACCTTC,CASSAQGDYGYTF,NA,TRBJ1-2,TRBV2,NA
TGTGCCAGCACACCTGCAGGGGGCGATGATTCACCCCTCCACTTT,CASTPAGGDDSPLHF,NA,TRBJ1-6,TRBV28,TRBD1
TGCGCCAGCAGCCAAGCCGGGACAGGCCCAACGTACAATCAGCCCCAGCATTTT,CASSQAGTGPTYNQPQHF,NA,TRBJ1-5,TRBV4-1,TRBD1
TGTGCCAGCAGCCCCAGACAGGGTAGTGGCTACACCTTC,CASSPRQGSGYTF,once,TRBJ1-2,TRBV3-1/TRBV3-2,TRBD1
TGCGCCAGCAGCCTGACAGGGGGGCGTGAAGCTTTCTTT,CASSLTGGREAFF,NA,TRBJ1-1,TRBV5-1,TRBD1
TGTGCGAGCAGTGGGAGCGGGGGGGCGAGGGCAGATACGCAGTATTTT,CASSGSGGARADTQYF,once,TRBJ2-3,TRBV9,TRBD2
TGTGCCACCAGCAGGTTGGGGGGGGTCTATGGCTACACCTTC,CATSRLGGVYGYTF,NA,TRBJ1-2,TRBV15,NA
TGTGCCAGCAGTCCATTTGGAGGTCCGGCGGGGGAAAAACTGTTTTTT,CASSPFGGPAGEKLFF,few,TRBJ1-4,TRBV27,NA
TGTGCCAGCAGCTTCGGGACATCGGGCTACACCTTC,CASSFGTSGYTF,NA,TRBJ1-2,TRBV7-9,NA
TGCGCCAGCAGCCGAGGAGATAATCTTAATTCACCCCTCCACTTT,CASSRGDNLNSPLHF,NA,TRBJ1-6,TRBV4-1,NA
TGTGCCAGCAGCGCCGGGACAGGGGGCGTTTATCAGCCCCAGCATTTT,CASSAGTGGVYQPQHF,NA,TRBJ1-5,TRBV7-8,TRBD1
TGTGCCACCAGTGATGTGGGACAGGCTCCCTACGAGCAGTACTTC,CATSDVGQAPYEQYF,once,TRBJ2-7,TRBV24-1,TRBD1
TGCATCGTAGGGGAGGGAACCTATGGCTACACCTTC,CIVGEGTYGYTF,NA,TRBJ1-2,TRBV29-1,NA
TGTGCCAGCAGTTCCCCCCGACAGGGGAGAAACACCATATATTTT,CASSSPRQGRNTIYF,once,TRBJ1-3,TRBV28,TRBD1
TGTGCCAGCAGCTTCAGTCCAGCGGGGATACAAGAGACCCAGTACTTC,CASSFSPAGIQETQYF,NA,TRBJ2-5,TRBV7-9,TRBD2
TGTGCCAGCAGCCCTAAGATCGGTAACTATGGCTACACCTTC,CASSPKIGNYGYTF,NA,TRBJ1-2,TRBV5-6,NA
TGTGCCACCAGCAGAGATATGGGTCACCCGGGGCCCCAGCATTTT,CATSRDMGHPGPQHF,NA,TRBJ1-5,TRBV15,NA
TGTGCCTGGAGTTTGTGGCAGGCTACGAACTATGGCTACACCTTC,CAWSLWQATNYGYTF,NA,TRBJ1-2,TRBV30,NA
TGTGCCAGCAACGTAGGGCCATCCACATCGGATACGCAGTATTTT,CASNVGPSTSDTQYF,NA,TRBJ2-3,TRBV9,NA
TGTGCCAGCAGTTTAGCAGAGAACCGAAACACCATATATTTT,CASSLAENRNTIYF,NA,TRBJ1-3,TRBV7-8,NA
TGTGCCAGCAGCTTAGATAGACAACCTTCACCCCTCCACTTT,CASSLDRQPSPLHF,NA,TRBJ1-6,TRBV7-9,NA
TGTGCCAGCAGTCCCCAGGGCTCTGGAAACACCATATATTTT,CASSPQGSGNTIYF,NA,TRBJ1-3,TRBV6-5,NA
TGTGCCAGCAGCCAGCGGGGGAATGGCTACACCTTC,CASSQRGNGYTF,NA,TRBJ1-2,TRBV16,NA
TGTGCCAGCAGCGTGGACACTAACTATGGCTACACCTTC,CASSVDTNYGYTF,NA,TRBJ1-2,TRBV9,NA
TGTGCCAGCAGCGTAACGCGACAGGGGGCCCATGGCTACACCTTC,CASSVTRQGAHGYTF,NA,TRBJ1-2,TRBV9,TRBD1
TGTGCCAGCAGTACAAGCGGACGGGTCAATGAAAAACTGTTTTTT,CASSTSGRVNEKLFF,NA,TRBJ1-4,TRBV6-2/TRBV6-3,NA
TGTGCCAGCAGTCCTAGACAGGGCTCCTGGTCCACCGCGCAGTATTTT,CASSPRQGSWSTAQYF,NA,TRBJ2-3,TRBV5-6,TRBD1
TGTGCCAGCAGCCGGACAGGGGGCACCTACGAGCAGTACTTC,CASSRTGGTYEQYF,NA,TRBJ2-7,TRBV3-1/TRBV3-2,TRBD1
TGTGCCAGCAGTTCCTTAGCTGGAACTGAAGCTTTCTTT,CASSSLAGTEAFF,NA,TRBJ1-1,TRBV6-5,NA